This entry features one TCR beta chain sequence. What it recognizes is unknown. Profiled with immunoSEQ multiplex PCR; TCRdb holds only in-frame clones, not every one. This sample has hundreds of thousands of clones; roughly 95% occur once, and the top ten carry approximately 0.11%. The source of the sample is a study of shared clonotypes between healthy human individuals. Study context: Plates per donor: three CD4 naive, three CD4 memory, two CD8 naive, one CD8 memory.

Terminally differentiated effector memory CD45RA+ cells were excluded by CCR7 positive selection of CD45RO-negative cells. General study results and limits: Non-shared clonotypes had lower generation probabilities than clonotypes shared by all four sorted-subset donors.

Sequencing was carried out using naive CD8+ T cells sorted from blood. The receptor comes from a woman aged 25 to 45 in good health.

The CDR3 here is CASRPGTGLYQEQYF. Written as DNA, the CDR3 is TGTGCCAGCAGGCCCGGGACAGGGTTGTATCAGGAGCAGTACTTC. The chain carries TRBV6-5 and TRBJ2-7, with TRBD1 identical over 9 bases. Germline values: CDR1 MNHEY, CDR2 SVGAGI. V gave up 6 bases and J gave up 7 bases; unmatched junction bases: 13. The CDR3 runs to 15 residues.